The 23 T cell receptor beta chains in this list originate from one sample, sequenced in a study of T cell changes during pregnancy in multiple sclerosis. Produced via immunoSEQ multiplex PCR; TCRdb's table is partial and in-frame only. Found here are 70,000 or so clones, just over 90% of them singletons; the top ten hold approximately 0.44%. Sequenced material: CD4+ T cells from peripheral blood mononuclear cells, taken before pregnancy. Receptors were obtained from a female donor with multiple sclerosis, enrolled in a pregnancy study.

The chain is built from TRBV6-5 and TRBJ1-6; TRBD1 is a possible D gene (6 bases). Germline loops: CDR1 MNHEY, CDR2 SVGAGI. Trimming removed 2 bases at V and 8 bases at J, with 16 bases between. The CDR3 loop spans 16 amino acids. The CDR3 nucleotides read TGTGCCAGCAGTTACCGGGGGGCAGGGTCGGATTCACCCCTCCACTTT. Protein: CASSYRGAGSDSPLHF.

This chain joins TRBV27 and TRBJ2-5, with 7 nucleotides matching TRBD2. Losses at the gene ends were 9 bases for V and 3 bases for J; bases not matched to a gene: 13. The CDR3 is 15 amino acids. CDR1 MNHEY and CDR2 SMNVEV come from the germline V gene (reference sequence). The CDR3 nucleotides read TGTGCCAGACCTGTCTGTGCGGGGGTAAAAGAGACCCAGTACTTC. Amino acids: CARPVCAGVKETQYF.

This sequence joins TRBV6-5 and TRBJ2-7; the match to TRBD2 covers 9 bases. Germline CDR1 reads MNHEY; CDR2 reads SVGAGI. CDR3 length: 14 residues. The ends lost 6 bases at V and 5 bases at J; junction bases unmatched: 8. The CDR3 sequence is CASSYTASGNEQYF. CDR3 nucleotides: TGTGCCAGCAGCTACACGGCTAGCGGGAACGAGCAGTACTTC.

V usage is TRBV7-3 and J usage is TRBJ2-3; 9 bases line up with TRBD2. J lost 3 bases, V lost 5 bases, and 6 bases had no gene match. Germline lookup yields CDR1 SGHTA and CDR2 FQGTGA. The CDR3 sequence is 15 residues long. CDR3 protein: CASSRASGVTDTQYF. In DNA form, the CDR3 reads TGTGCCAGCAGCCGAGCTAGCGGGGTAACAGATACGCAGTATTTT.

This clone has only one observation. The V call is TRBV2, the J call TRBJ2-1, with 14 bases fitting TRBD2. The CDR3 contains 14 residues. V lost 11 bases, J lost 7 bases, and 7 bases stayed unmatched. The germline V gene has CDR1 SNHLY and CDR2 FYNNEI. CDR3 bases: TGTGCCTGCTCCGGGACTAGCGGGAGAAATGAGCAGTTCTTC. Translating gives CACSGTSGRNEQFF. The variable domain in full, with the rest retrieved from reference TRBV2 and TRBJ2-1, is EPEVTQTPSHQVTQMGQEVILRCVPISNHLYFYWYRQILGQKVEFLVSFYNNEISEKSEIFDDQFSVERPDGSNFTLKIRSTKLEDSAMYFCACSGTSGRNEQFFGPGTRLTVL.

The V and J genes are TRBV5-1 and TRBJ1-2; perhaps TRBD1 as D (5 bases). Looked up from germline, CDR1 is SGHRS and CDR2 is YFSETQ. Trimming left V 5 bases short and J 1 base short, with 12 bases between. The CDR3 covers 14 residues. As DNA, the CDR3 is TGCGCCAGCAGTCGATACGACAGTAACTATGGCTACACCTTC. It yields the protein CASSRYDSNYGYTF.

CDR3 region: CASSSQTGSNEQFF. CDR3 nucleotides: TGTGCCAGCAGCTCGCAGACAGGGTCGAATGAGCAGTTCTTC. The gene calls are TRBV7-2 and TRBJ2-1, with 7 bases aligning to TRBD1. V lost 4 bases and J lost 7; bases outside the gene matches: 7. This CDR3 is 14 amino acids long. The germline CDR1 and CDR2 sequences are SGHTA and FQGNSA.

In its sample, this clone was seen a few times. The V and J genes are TRBV7-2 and TRBJ1-6; 9 positions match TRBD1. The CDR3 runs 16 residues. Trimming removed 2 bases from V and 9 bases from J; junction bases left unmatched: 8. Germline CDR1 and CDR2: SGHTA and FQGNSA. CDR3 nucleotide sequence: TGTGCCAGCAGCTTAACACTAGGGACAGGGACTTCACCCCTCCACTTT. Translated: CASSLTLGTGTSPLHF.

The chain has TRBV7-2 and TRBJ2-7, with TRBD1 identical over 7 bases. After removal of 8 bases from V and 6 bases from J, the junction contained 4 bases not matched to a gene. Germline V CDR1 and CDR2: SGHTA, FQGNSA. CDR3 size: 11 residues. CDR3 nucleotides: TGTGCCAGCCGGACAGGCGTCGAGCAGTACTTC. Translating it yields CASRTGVEQYF.

This chain links TRBV5-1 with TRBJ2-1; D is perhaps TRBD2 (6 bases). Between the trimmed V and J ends, which lost 0 bases and 8 bases, there was a span of 15 bases. Looked up from germline, CDR1 is SGHRS and CDR2 is YFSETQ. This CDR3 contains 15 residues. The CDR3 region has the DNA TGCGCCAGCAGCTTGGTAGGGACTTTGGGCGATGAGCAGTTCTTC. Translated, it gives CASSLVGTLGDEQFF.

V and J are TRBV10-3 and TRBJ2-1, with 10 positions matching TRBD1. The CDR3 extends over 16 amino acids. Germline CDR1 is ENHRY and CDR2 is SYGVKD. V dropped 6 bases and J dropped 9; count of bases not matched to a gene: 14. The chain's CDR3 is CAIRRGKGQGTSEQFF. CDR3 bases: TGTGCCATCAGGAGGGGAAAGGGACAGGGGACCAGTGAGCAGTTCTTC.

V is TRBV15 and J is TRBJ2-3; 14 bases align to TRBD2. V gave up 0 bases and J gave up 6 bases; unmatched junction bases: 8. The CDR3 contains 18 residues. The germline gives CDR1 LNHNV, CDR2 YYDKDF (reference sequence). The chain's CDR3 is CATSRDSGTSGRWDTQYF. CDR3 in DNA: TGTGCCACCAGCAGAGACTCCGGGACTAGCGGGAGATGGGATACGCAGTATTTT.

This sequence joins TRBV23-1 and TRBJ2-7; 8 nucleotides align to TRBD1. TRBV23-1 is an open reading frame whose function is uncertain. V dropped 4 bases and J dropped 5; count of bases not matched to a gene: 13. The CDR3 runs to 16 residues. CDR3 protein: CASSPDRVRTQDEQYF. The CDR3 nucleotides are TGCGCCAGCAGTCCGGACAGGGTCCGAACTCAGGACGAGCAGTACTTC.

This chain connects TRBV28 to TRBJ2-7, with TRBD2 matching 9 bases. Germline V gives CDR1 MDHEN, CDR2 SYDVKM. The CDR3 has 15 amino acids. The trim removed 7 bases at V and 5 bases at J, leaving 12 bases unmatched. The DNA of the CDR3 is TGTGCCAGCAACAACGCCGGGACTAGCAATCACGAGCAGTACTTC. Translating gives CASNNAGTSNHEQYF. Combining the CDR3 with reference TRBV28 and TRBJ2-7 gives the whole variable domain DVKVTQSSRYLVKRTGEKVFLECVQDMDHENMFWYRQDPGLGLRLIYFSYDVKMKEKGDIPEGYSVSREKKERFSLILESASTNQTSMYLCASNNAGTSNHEQYFGPGTRLTVT.

This chain connects TRBV11-3 to TRBJ2-1, with 8 nucleotides matching TRBD1. CDR1 and CDR2 (germline): SGHNT, YENEEA. The junction had 4 bases not matched to a gene; V was cut back by 5 bases and J by 7 bases. The CDR3 is 13 amino acids. This chain's CDR3 is CASSPRTGNEQFF. CDR3 in DNA: TGTGCCAGCAGCCCGCGGACAGGGAATGAGCAGTTCTTC.

This chain links TRBV30 with TRBJ1-5, with a weak D call TRBD1 (6 bases). Germline values: CDR1 GTSNPN, CDR2 SVGIG (reference sequence). The CDR3 contains 13 residues. Trimming took 2 bases from V and 6 from J, leaving 11 bases between them. The CDR3 spells CAWSTGLGQPQHF. The CDR3 region has the DNA TGTGCCTGGAGTACAGGGCTCGGTCAGCCCCAGCATTTT.

This chain connects TRBV19 to TRBJ2-7; weak D call: TRBD1 (5 bases). Germline CDR1 and CDR2: LNHDA and SQIVND (reference sequence). V was pared by 3 bases and J by 4 bases, with 10 bases between. The CDR3 contains 13 residues. This CDR3 is CASSIQGRYEQYF. The CDR3 nucleotides read TGTGCCAGTAGTATTCAGGGTCGGTACGAGCAGTACTTC.

The chain employs TRBV5-1 and TRBJ2-7, with 10 bases matching TRBD2. CDR3 length: 16 amino acids. V lost 1 base to trimming and J lost 3 bases; unmatched junction nucleotides: 7. Germline CDR1 is SGHRS and CDR2 is YFSETQ. The CDR3 sequence: CASSLRSGRALYEQYF. The CDR3 nucleotides read TGCGCCAGCAGCTTGAGGAGCGGGAGGGCCCTCTACGAGCAGTACTTC.

The chain has TRBV6-1 and TRBJ2-1, with TRBD2 matching over 11 bases. The CDR3 is 15 amino acids. In germline, CDR1 is MNHNS, CDR2 SASEGT. V lost 5 bases to trimming and J lost 8 bases; unmatched junction nucleotides: 8. The CDR3: CASSTTSGRSDEQFF. CDR3 bases: TGTGCCAGCAGTACCACTAGCGGGAGATCCGATGAGCAGTTCTTC.

The chain is built from TRBV19 and TRBJ1-2; TRBD1 might be the D (6 bases). Trimming cost V 3 bases and J 7 bases, with 18 bases left between them. The CDR3 is 15 residues long. Germline CDR1 and CDR2: LNHDA and SQIVND (reference sequence). The CDR3 DNA sequence: TGTGCCAGTAGTATCTCGGATTTTTTAGGGGGTGGCTACACCTTC. Translation: CASSISDFLGGGYTF.

The chain is built from TRBV5-4 and TRBJ2-7, with D perhaps matching TRBD1 (5 bases). Deletions cut 0 bases from V and 3 bases from J, with 13 bases between. The CDR3 contains 15 residues. Germline assignment: CDR1 SGHNT and CDR2 YYREEE (reference sequence). The CDR3 coding sequence is TGTGCCAGCAGCTTGGGATTGAGACAGATCTACGAGCAGTACTTC. Protein sequence: CASSLGLRQIYEQYF.

The gene calls are TRBV4-1 and TRBJ1-3; D not certain. This CDR3 contains 16 residues. In germline, CDR1 is MGHRA, CDR2 YSYEKL. V was clipped by 2 bases and J by 4 bases, with 15 bases between them. CDR3 loop: CASSQTFRKSGNTIYF. CDR3 nucleotide sequence: TGCGCCAGCAGCCAAACGTTCAGGAAATCCGGAAACACCATATATTTT.

The chain recombines TRBV2 with TRBJ2-2; D ambiguous. This CDR3 is 13 amino acids long. Trimming shortened V by 3 bases and J by 4 bases, and 6 bases separated the two germline ends. Germline CDR1 reads SNHLY; CDR2 reads FYNNEI. CDR3 bases: TGTGCCAGCAGTGACAGTACCACCGGGGAGCTGTTTTTT. Protein: CASSDSTTGELFF.